The rows below give T cell receptor beta chains drawn from one sample of a study of blood T cell repertoires in COVID-19. Profiling relied on immunoSEQ multiplex PCR, and the TCRdb table lists in-frame clones only, not all of them. The sample consists of some 200,000 clones, more than 80% of them appearing once. Sample: peripheral blood. These receptors all come from a woman in her thirties or forties with COVID-19, enrolled during active disease. The CDR3 runs from the conserved cysteine through the conserved F or W. Each record gives: J gene, clone size, D gene, V gene, CDR3 DNA, CDR3 protein. A D gene is named only where the DNA matches it firmly. Clone size is given for some rows only: seen once, a few or many times, or a class if the clone is expanded.

TRBJ2-2 - TRBD2 TRBV2 TGTGCCAGCAGCGAGCCTCGGGGACTATACGGGGAGCTGTTTTTT CASSEPRGLYGELFF
TRBJ2-2 few - TRBV10-1 TGCGCCAGCAGTGAGACTAGACTAACGACCGGGGAGCTGTTTTTT CASSETRLTTGELFF
TRBJ2-1 - - TRBV3-1/TRBV3-2 TGTGCCAGCAGCCAAGTTCGTCGCTCCTCCCCGGTACGGGGCAATGAGCAGTTCTTC CASSQVRRSSPVRGNEQFF
TRBJ2-1 - - TRBV2 TGTGCCAGCAGTGATCAGGGTGCGCTGGACGAGCAGTTCTTC CASSDQGALDEQFF
TRBJ1-2 few TRBD1 TRBV30 TGTGCCTGGAACTTCAGGGGGCGCGGTGGCTACACCTTC CAWNFRGRGGYTF
TRBJ2-7 - TRBD1 TRBV10-3 TGTGCCATCAGTGGACAGGGGGACGAGCAGTACTTC CAISGQGDEQYF
TRBJ2-7 - - TRBV6-1 TGTGCCAGCAGTGAAGGGAGAGTCGCCGAGCAGTACTTC CASSEGRVAEQYF
TRBJ2-7 - TRBD2 TRBV7-3 TGTGCCAGCAGCTCTAGGACTAGCGTAACCTCCTACGAGCAGTACTTC CASSSRTSVTSYEQYF
TRBJ2-5 - - TRBV27 TGTGCCAGCAGACTTGGCCGAGGCAGGGAAGGAGAGACCCAGTACTTC CASRLGRGREGETQYF
TRBJ1-5 - - TRBV6-5 TGTGCCAGCAGTCGAATCGGGGGTCAGCCCCAGCATTTT CASSRIGGQPQHF
TRBJ1-1 - - TRBV19 TGTGCCAGTAGCCACCTCGGGAACACTGAAGCTTTCTTT CASSHLGNTEAFF
TRBJ2-3 - TRBD1 TRBV2 TGTGCCAGCAGTGAACCCACAGGGACAGGGGGCTCACAAGGAGATACGCAGTATTTT CASSEPTGTGGSQGDTQYF
TRBJ2-3 - TRBD2 TRBV10-3 TGTGCCATCATTACTAGCGGGGGCACAGATACGCAGTATTTT CAIITSGGTDTQYF
TRBJ2-1 - TRBD2 TRBV7-3 TGTGCCAGCAGCTCTCGGACTAGCTCTGAGCAGTTCTTC CASSSRTSSEQFF
TRBJ2-3 few - TRBV6-1 TGTGCCAGCAGTGAAGGGACACAGGATACGCAGTATTTT CASSEGTQDTQYF
TRBJ1-2 many - TRBV7-8 TGTGCCAGCAGCTTATCCGGGGAGGCGAACTATGGCTACACCTTC CASSLSGEANYGYTF
TRBJ2-1 - - TRBV7-3 TGTGCCAGCAGCTTAACCCCGGACAATGAGCAGTTCTTC CASSLTPDNEQFF
TRBJ1-1 - TRBD1 TRBV19 TGTGCCAGTAGTACGACAGGGAGGACTGAAGCTTTCTTT CASSTTGRTEAFF
TRBJ1-2 once - TRBV23-1 TGCGCCAGCAGTCCTTCGGGGGGGGAGGATGGCTACACCTTC CASSPSGGEDGYTF
TRBJ1-1 - TRBD1 TRBV27 TGTGCCAGCAGTTTGGAGGGGGCGAACACTGAAGCTTTCTTT CASSLEGANTEAFF
TRBJ2-2 - - TRBV30 TGTGCCTGGAGGGGGGTTCGGACAGCCGTGACCGGGGAGCTGTTTTTT CAWRGVRTAVTGELFF
TRBJ1-1 once - TRBV7-8 TGTGCCAGCAGCTTACTGGGAGAGGTGAACACTGAAGCTTTCTTT CASSLLGEVNTEAFF
TRBJ2-4 - - TRBV18 TGTGCCAGCGAGTCTCGAGGTCCGTCAGGGGCCAAAAACATTCAGTACTTC CASESRGPSGAKNIQYF